The 23 T cell receptor beta chains reported below all come from one sample, sequenced in a study of cytomegalovirus exposure and HLA in healthy donors. Vbeta (60) and Jbeta (13) primers were used in the PCR. The method was immunoSEQ multiplex PCR; TCRdb's version includes in-frame clones alone and lacks a portion of them. The top ten hold roughly 15% of the sample, which has 90,000 to 140,000 clones, roughly 12% seen once. Sequenced input: PBMCs. Receptors were obtained from a man in his forties in good health and CMV-seropositive.

This clone showed up just a few times. V usage is TRBV5-6 and J usage is TRBJ2-1; a possible D gene is TRBD2 (7 bases). Germline CDR1 reads SGHDT; CDR2 reads YYEEEE. This CDR3 contains 15 residues. V shed 2 bases and J shed 7 bases, with 16 bases lying between them. The CDR3 DNA reads as TGTGCCAGCAGCTTCGGGGGCGGGAGAGAAAATGAGCAGTTCTTC. It is translated as CASSFGGGRENEQFF.

The V call is TRBV30, the J call TRBJ2-7; possible D gene TRBD2, 6 bases. The CDR3 length is 13 residues. With 1 base removed from V and 6 bases from J, the gap between germline ends came to 13 bases. Per germline, CDR1 GTSNPN and CDR2 SVGIG (reference sequence). The CDR3, as DNA: TGTGCCTGGAGTGGTGGGTTTAGCGGCGAGCAGTACTTC. This sequence encodes CAWSGGFSGEQYF.

This chain uses TRBV5-1 with TRBJ2-5; 9 bases map to TRBD1. The DNA end lines up better with TRBJ2-7; the J call may be wrong. Germline V lookup: CDR1 SGHRS, CDR2 YFSETQ. The CDR3 runs 14 residues. CDR3 bases: TGCGCCAGCAGCCCGCGACAGGGGGCCTACGAGCAGTACTTC. This gives the protein CASSPRQGAYEQYF.

This clone was found a few times. The gene calls are TRBV20-1 and TRBJ2-5; a weak D match, TRBD1 (5 bases). V was pared by 5 bases and J by 5 bases, with 9 bases between. From germline, CDR1 is DFQATT and CDR2 SNEGSKA (reference sequence). CDR3 length: 11 amino acids. DNA of the CDR3: TGCAGTGCTGGGGCCTTCGAGACCCAGTACTTC. Translated, it gives CSAGAFETQYF.

This clone was counted between two and nine times. The chain has TRBV5-1 and TRBJ2-2; D possibly corresponds to TRBD1 (6 bases). This CDR3 region has 13 residues. CDR1 is SGHRS and CDR2 is YFSETQ in the germline V gene. Trimming took 4 bases from V and 6 from J, leaving 10 bases between them. The CDR3 reads CASSQTGPGELFF. The DNA of the CDR3 is TGCGCCAGCAGCCAAACAGGGCCCGGGGAGCTGTTTTTT.

The sample holds a few counts of this clone. V is TRBV7-6 and J is TRBJ2-1, with 10 bases aligning to TRBD2. Germline-derived CDR1 and CDR2 are SGHVS and FNYEAQ. J gave up 4 bases and V 5 bases, and 8 bases lay outside the gene matches. The CDR3 has 16 residues. The CDR3 reads CASSQEASGRYNEQFF. The DNA for the CDR3 is TGTGCCAGCAGCCAGGAGGCTAGCGGGAGATACAATGAGCAGTTCTTC.

The J gene is TRBJ1-5, the V gene TRBV7-9; TRBD1 matches 9 bases. CDR3 length equals 14 residues. Germline lookup yields CDR1 SEHNR and CDR2 FQNEAQ (reference sequence). The V gene end was trimmed by 5 bases and the J gene end by 7 bases; junction bases not matched to a gene: 6. CDR3 sequence (DNA): TGTGCCAGCAGCCCCGGACAGGGGAGACAGCCCCAGCATTTT. It is translated as CASSPGQGRQPQHF.

This rearrangement joins TRBV18 to TRBJ2-1; possibly TRBD2 for D (7 bases). Trimming removed 5 bases from V and 8 bases from J, with 22 bases in between. The CDR3 has 16 amino acids. Germline CDR1 KGHSH, CDR2 LQKENI. CDR3 sequence reads: CASSSSKGGGPDEQFF. CDR3 nucleotide sequence: TGTGCCAGCTCATCCAGTAAAGGGGGAGGGCCAGATGAGCAGTTCTTC.

This chain joins TRBV28 and TRBJ2-5; 7 bases are shared with TRBD1. This CDR3 region has 12 residues. V shed 6 bases and J 5 bases; nucleotides not matched to a gene: 3. Germline V gene sequence: CDR1 MDHEN, CDR2 SYDVKM. The CDR3 sequence is CASRLTGETQYF. The CDR3 DNA reads TGTGCCAGCAGACTGACAGGGGAGACCCAGTACTTC. Variable domain in full (rest from reference TRBV28 and TRBJ2-5): DVKVTQSSRYLVKRTGEKVFLECVQDMDHENMFWYRQDPGLGLRLIYFSYDVKMKEKGDIPEGYSVSREKKERFSLILESASTNQTSMYLCASRLTGETQYFGPGTRLLVL.

This clone was observed a handful of times. The V call is TRBV2, the J call TRBJ2-2, with 7 bases aligning to TRBD2. The CDR3 has 14 residues. The germline CDR1 and CDR2 sequences are SNHLY and FYNNEI. V shed 8 bases, J shed 7 bases, and the junction held 10 bases outside the gene matches. As DNA, the CDR3 is TGTGCCAGCGGGAGGGATTTCGCTGACGGGGAGCTGTTTTTT. Translation: CASGRDFADGELFF.

This clone was seen only a few times. Germline and junction disagree at one end, which may indicate a read error. This chain links TRBV2 with TRBJ1-2; D unresolved. In germline, CDR1 is SNHLY, CDR2 FYNNEI. CDR3 length: 13 amino acids. DNA for the CDR3: TGTGCCAGCAGCAGCGGACGGAACTATGCCTACACCTTC. It is translated as CASSSGRNYAYTF.

This clone was observed a handful of times. The chain uses TRBV28 and TRBJ2-3; no firm D call. The CDR3 has 14 amino acids. V was clipped by 2 bases and J by 2 bases, with 8 bases between them. From germline, CDR1 is MDHEN and CDR2 SYDVKM. The chain's CDR3 is CASSLPYSTDTQYF. CDR3 bases: TGTGCCAGCAGTTTACCCTACTCCACAGATACGCAGTATTTT.

This clone was picked up a small number of times. The chain is built from TRBV5-1 and TRBJ1-1; tentatively, D is TRBD1 (5 bases). V lost 2 bases and J lost 3, with 8 bases in between. Germline values: CDR1 SGHRS, CDR2 YFSETQ. The CDR3 runs 13 residues. The CDR3 DNA reads as TGCGCCAGCAGCTTCACAGGAGACACTGAAGCTTTCTTT. It is translated as CASSFTGDTEAFF.

The chain couples TRBV14 to TRBJ1-3; the match to TRBD1 covers 7 bases. The CDR3 is 17 amino acids. The V segment lost 1 base and the J segment 3 bases; nucleotides outside the gene matches: 9. Germline assignment: CDR1 SGHDN and CDR2 FVKESK. The CDR3 here is CASSQALDRAFGNTIYF. The CDR3 nucleotides read TGTGCCAGCAGCCAAGCCCTAGACAGGGCTTTTGGAAACACCATATATTTT. Filled out from reference TRBV14 and TRBJ1-3, the complete variable domain reads EAGVTQFPSHSVIEKGQTVTLRCDPISGHDNLYWYRRVMGKEIKFLLHFVKESKQDESGMPNNRFLAERTGGTYSTLKVQPAELEDSGVYFCASSQALDRAFGNTIYFGEGSWLTVV.

This chain joins TRBV11-2 and TRBJ2-5; D may be TRBD1 (6 bases). The CDR3 has 16 residues. Per germline, CDR1 SGHAT and CDR2 FQNNGV. V shed 0 bases and J shed 7 bases, with 18 bases lying between them. As DNA, the CDR3 is TGTGCCAGCAGCTTAGATAAGACAGGTCCGCCCGGGACCCAGTACTTC. This codes for CASSLDKTGPPGTQYF.

The rearrangement uses TRBV2 and TRBJ1-1; the D gene is possibly TRBD1 (6 bases). Trimming took 1 base from V and 5 from J, leaving 14 bases between them. The CDR3 runs to 15 residues. Germline V gene data show CDR1 as SNHLY and CDR2 as FYNNEI. The CDR3, as DNA: TGTGCCAGCAGTGAAGAGGTCAGGGGACGTACTGAAGCTTTCTTT. Its protein is CASSEEVRGRTEAFF. Full variable domain (missing parts from reference TRBV2 and TRBJ1-1): EPEVTQTPSHQVTQMGQEVILRCVPISNHLYFYWYRQILGQKVEFLVSFYNNEISEKSEIFDDQFSVERPDGSNFTLKIRSTKLEDSAMYFCASSEEVRGRTEAFFGQGTRLTVV.

The genes are TRBV19 and TRBJ2-6, with unresolved D. The V end was cut by 1 base, the J end by 0 bases, with 7 bases between. The V gene's germline CDR1 is LNHDA and CDR2 SQIVND (reference sequence). This CDR3 is 16 amino acids long. CDR3 loop: CASSIGLRSGANVLTF. DNA for the CDR3: TGTGCCAGTAGTATAGGTCTCCGCTCTGGGGCCAACGTCCTGACTTTC.

The chain couples TRBV5-1 to TRBJ1-4, with D possibly being TRBD1 (6 bases). The CDR3 contains 14 residues. CDR1 and CDR2 (germline): SGHRS, YFSETQ. The ends were cut back, 2 bases at V and 7 bases at J, with 12 bases in the middle. The CDR3 is CASSFTGQSEKLFF. The CDR3 DNA follows: TGCGCCAGCAGCTTTACAGGGCAAAGTGAAAAACTGTTTTTT.

V and J are TRBV11-2 and TRBJ2-7; D is possibly TRBD2 (6 bases). This CDR3 contains 16 residues. Trimming removed 2 bases at V and 3 bases at J, with 17 bases between. The germline gives CDR1 SGHAT, CDR2 FQNNGV. The DNA of the CDR3 is TGTGCCAGCAGCTTACTAGCGCCACGTTTAGGCTACGAGCAGTACTTC. Translated: CASSLLAPRLGYEQYF.

The chain joins TRBV30 to TRBJ2-6, with D possibly being TRBD2 (6 bases). V was trimmed by 3 bases and J by 4 bases, leaving 10 bases between them. The CDR3 covers 14 residues. Germline CDR1 and CDR2: GTSNPN and SVGIG (reference sequence). The CDR3, as DNA: TGTGCCTGGAGACGGGGGTCCGGGGCCAACGTCCTGACTTTC. It codes for CAWRRGSGANVLTF.

This sequence joins TRBV28 and TRBJ1-4; 7 bases agree with TRBD1. From germline, CDR1 is MDHEN and CDR2 SYDVKM. Germline trimming cut 11 bases from V and 8 bases from J; bases unmatched to any gene: 14. The CDR3 sequence is 14 residues long. The CDR3 sequence is CASSRGQSREKLFF. Here the CDR3 DNA reads TGTGCCTCGTCGAGGGGACAGTCCAGGGAAAAACTGTTTTTT.

The chain recombines TRBV29-1 with TRBJ2-7; D is undetermined. CDR3 length: 12 amino acids. Germline CDR1 and CDR2: SQVTM and ANQGSEA. V was trimmed by 2 bases and J by 0 bases, leaving 5 bases between them. The CDR3 is CSVELNSYEQYF. CDR3 nucleotides: TGCAGCGTTGAATTAAACTCCTACGAGCAGTACTTC.

This clone has more than one count but fewer than ten. The chain joins TRBV5-4 to TRBJ1-1, with D unresolved. Trimming took off 0 bases at V and 2 bases at J, with 8 bases between the two ends. This CDR3 contains 14 residues. Germline loops: CDR1 SGHNT, CDR2 YYREEE (reference sequence). This CDR3 reads CASSLATRNTEAFF. CDR3 DNA: TGTGCCAGCAGCTTGGCGACAAGAAACACTGAAGCTTTCTTT. The variable domain in full, with the rest retrieved from reference TRBV5-4 and TRBJ1-1, is ETGVTQSPTHLIKTRGQQVTLRCSSQSGHNTVSWYQQALGQGPQFIFQYYREEENGRGNFPPRFSGLQFPNYSSELNVNALELDDSALYLCASSLATRNTEAFFGQGTRLTVV.